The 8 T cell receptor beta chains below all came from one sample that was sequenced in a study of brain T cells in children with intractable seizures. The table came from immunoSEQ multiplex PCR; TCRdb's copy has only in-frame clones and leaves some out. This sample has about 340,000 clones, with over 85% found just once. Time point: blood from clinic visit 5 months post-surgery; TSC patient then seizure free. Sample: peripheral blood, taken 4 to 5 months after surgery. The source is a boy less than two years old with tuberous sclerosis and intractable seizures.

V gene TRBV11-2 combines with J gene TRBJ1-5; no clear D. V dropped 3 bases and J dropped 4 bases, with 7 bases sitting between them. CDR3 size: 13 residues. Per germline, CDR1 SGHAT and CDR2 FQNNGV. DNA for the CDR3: TGTGCCAGCAGCTTGACGGGTAATCAGCCCCAGCATTTT. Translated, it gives CASSLTGNQPQHF.

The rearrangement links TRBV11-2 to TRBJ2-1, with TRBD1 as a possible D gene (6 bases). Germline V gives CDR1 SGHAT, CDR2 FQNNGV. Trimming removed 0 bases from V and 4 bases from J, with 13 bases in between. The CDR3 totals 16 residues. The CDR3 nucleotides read TGTGCCAGCAGCTTAGATGTTGGACAGAGATACAATGAGCAGTTCTTC. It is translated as CASSLDVGQRYNEQFF.

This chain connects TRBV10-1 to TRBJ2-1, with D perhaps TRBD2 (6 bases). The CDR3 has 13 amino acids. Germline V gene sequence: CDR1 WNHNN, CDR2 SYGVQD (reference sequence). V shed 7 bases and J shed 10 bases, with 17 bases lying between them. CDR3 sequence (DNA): TGCGCCAGCAAGTCCTCGGGAGTAGGCGAGCAGTTCTTC. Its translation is CASKSSGVGEQFF.

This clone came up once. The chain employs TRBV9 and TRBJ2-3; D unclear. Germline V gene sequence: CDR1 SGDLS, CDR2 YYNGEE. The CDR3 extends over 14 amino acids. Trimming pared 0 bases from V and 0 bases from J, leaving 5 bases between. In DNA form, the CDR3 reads TGTGCCAGCAGCGTAGTGGGGAGCACAGATACGCAGTATTTT. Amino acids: CASSVVGSTDTQYF. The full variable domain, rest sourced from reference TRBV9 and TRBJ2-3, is DSGVTQTPKHLITATGQRVTLRCSPRSGDLSVYWYQQSLDQGLQFLIQYYNGEERAKGNILERFSAQQFPDLHSELNLSSLELGDSALYFCASSVVGSTDTQYFGPGTRLTVL.

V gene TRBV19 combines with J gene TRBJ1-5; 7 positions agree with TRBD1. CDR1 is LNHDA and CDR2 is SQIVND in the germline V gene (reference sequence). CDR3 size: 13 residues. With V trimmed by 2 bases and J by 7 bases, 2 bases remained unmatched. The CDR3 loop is CASSIRDSQPQHF. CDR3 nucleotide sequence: TGTGCCAGTAGTATACGGGACAGCCAGCCCCAGCATTTT.

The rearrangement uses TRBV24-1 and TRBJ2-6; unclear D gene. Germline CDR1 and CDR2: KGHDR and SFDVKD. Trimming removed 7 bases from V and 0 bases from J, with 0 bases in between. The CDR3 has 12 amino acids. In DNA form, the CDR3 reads TGTGCCACCAGCTCTGGGGCCAACGTCCTGACTTTC. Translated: CATSSGANVLTF.

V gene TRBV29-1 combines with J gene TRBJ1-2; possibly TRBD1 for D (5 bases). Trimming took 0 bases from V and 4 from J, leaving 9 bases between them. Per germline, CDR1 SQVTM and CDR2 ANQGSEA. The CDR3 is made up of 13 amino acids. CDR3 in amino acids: CSVEDGAFYGYTF. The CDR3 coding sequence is TGCAGCGTTGAAGATGGGGCTTTCTATGGCTACACCTTC.

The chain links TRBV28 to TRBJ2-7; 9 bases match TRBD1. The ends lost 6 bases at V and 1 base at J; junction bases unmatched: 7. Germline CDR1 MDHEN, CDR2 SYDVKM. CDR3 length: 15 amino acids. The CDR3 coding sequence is TGTGCCAGCAGGACAGGGGGGATAGATTCCTACGAGCAGTACTTC. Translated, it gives CASRTGGIDSYEQYF. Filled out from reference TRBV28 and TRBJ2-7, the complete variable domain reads DVKVTQSSRYLVKRTGEKVFLECVQDMDHENMFWYRQDPGLGLRLIYFSYDVKMKEKGDIPEGYSVSREKKERFSLILESASTNQTSMYLCASRTGGIDSYEQYFGPGTRLTVT.